This T cell receptor beta chain derives from a study of CD8 T cells in ankylosing spondylitis. The length of the CDR3 is 18 residues. Per germline, CDR1 SGHRS and CDR2 YFSETQ. V was clipped by 0 bases and J by 0 bases; unmatched bases: 6. Libraries for TCR beta were made by quantitative 5'-RACE with molecular barcodes. TCRdb re-called the 5' RACE reads with MiXCR, one entry per CDR3 protein. The table includes around 130,000 distinct CDR3 sequences, approximately 13% detected once. This clonotype was counted ten times or more. What it recognizes is unknown. The study's findings and limits: Before this, some motif variants had been reported in reactive arthritis synovial fluid and blood. Reported data indicate significant enrichment of disease-linked clones within matched ankylosing spondylitis synovial fluid. Within ankylosing spondylitis blood, a TCR beta motif made up of several highly homologous variants appeared to be characteristic.

Sequencing was performed on blood, either unsorted or a sorted T cell fraction (not recorded which). The chain recombines TRBV5-1 with TRBJ2-2; 9 bases line up with TRBD2. The sequence derives from a female donor with ankylosing spondylitis or in good health (not recorded which). The CDR3 spells CASSLAPSGKANTGELFF. CDR3 nucleotide sequence: TGCGCCAGCAGCTTGGCCCCTAGCGGGAAAGCGAACACCGGGGAGCTGTTTTTT. Together with reference TRBV5-1 and TRBJ2-2, the CDR3 gives the full variable domain: KAGVTQTPRYLIKTRGQQVTLSCSPISGHRSVSWYQQTPGQGLQFLFEYFSETQRNKGNFPGRFSGRQFSNSRSEMNVSTLELGDSALYLCASSLAPSGKANTGELFFGEGSRLTVL.